The clone carrying this T cell receptor beta chain was detected many times. Germline V CDR1 and CDR2: SQVTM, ANQGSEA. The CDR3 is 13 amino acids. With 4 bases removed from V and 8 bases from J, the gap between germline ends came to 17 bases. Whole blood, approximately 2.3 ml, came from adult healthy volunteers. An oligonucleotide containing a UMI was ligated to the 3' end of TCR cDNA. Reverse transcription used DNase-treated unsorted total RNA, aiming for roughly 1 to 1000 ng. This specimen belongs to a study of naive and memory T cell subsets. For blood and skin samples, reverse transcription used TCR alpha and beta constant primers. The SP2 primer and nested alpha and beta constant region primers amplified ligated cDNA in four rounds. TCRdb reprocessed the 5' RACE reads via MiXCR and lists one record per CDR3 protein. Among just over 25,000 distinct CDR3 sequences listed, 20% to 25% were seen once.

This TCR came from a female donor in good health. The chain links TRBV29-1 to TRBJ1-1, with D unresolved. CDR3 bases: TGCAGCGTTGCAGTTAGTCAGGACGGAGAAGCTTTCTTT. Its protein product is CSVAVSQDGEAFF. Variable domain in full (rest from reference TRBV29-1 and TRBJ1-1): SAVISQKPSRDICQRGTSLTIQCQVDSQVTMMFWYRQQPGQSLTLIATANQGSEATYESGFVIDKFPISRPNLTFSTLTVSNMSPEDSSIYLCSVAVSQDGEAFFGQGTRLTVV.